This is a list of T cell receptor beta chains from one sample in a study of T cell changes during pregnancy in multiple sclerosis. Data came from immunoSEQ multiplex PCR; TCRdb stores just in-frame clones and leaves some out. The profile shows tens of thousands of clones, approximately 85% of them singletons. Sequencing used CD4+ T cells from peripheral blood mononuclear cells, obtained before pregnancy. The source of these receptors is a female donor with multiple sclerosis, enrolled in a pregnancy study. Each CDR3 is given with its conserved first and last residue. A D gene is named only where the DNA matches it firmly. Not every row has a clone size; where given, it reads once, few, many or a size class.

clone size: .; D gene: .; V gene: TRBV6-1; J gene: TRBJ1-2; CDR3 DNA: TGTGCCAGCAGTGCAAACAGGGCGGATGGGGGCTACACCTTC; CDR3 protein: CASSANRADGGYTF
clone size: .; D gene: TRBD2; V gene: TRBV28; J gene: TRBJ2-1; CDR3 DNA: TGTGCCAGCAGCGCGACTAGCGGGAGGAATGAGCAGTTCTTC; CDR3 protein: CASSATSGRNEQFF
clone size: .; D gene: TRBD2; V gene: TRBV7-2; J gene: TRBJ2-1; CDR3 DNA: TGTGCCAGCAGCCCGGCTAGCGGGAGCTACAATGAGCAGTTCTTC; CDR3 protein: CASSPASGSYNEQFF
clone size: .; D gene: TRBD1; V gene: TRBV28; J gene: TRBJ2-5; CDR3 DNA: TGTGCCAGCAGTTTAAGCCTAGGGGGCGGGGAGACCCAGTACTTC; CDR3 protein: CASSLSLGGGETQYF
clone size: .; D gene: .; V gene: TRBV6-1; J gene: TRBJ2-7; CDR3 DNA: TGTGCCAGCAGTGAAGGGGGGGACCTTAGCTCCTACGAGCAGTACTTC; CDR3 protein: CASSEGGDLSSYEQYF
clone size: .; D gene: .; V gene: TRBV28; J gene: TRBJ2-7; CDR3 DNA: TGTGCCAGCAGTTTGGCTTCGGACAGAGCCTACGAGCAGTACTTC; CDR3 protein: CASSLASDRAYEQYF
clone size: .; D gene: TRBD2; V gene: TRBV19; J gene: TRBJ2-1; CDR3 DNA: TGTGCCAGTAGCGGGACTAGCGGGATTTCGTCCAATGAGCAGTTCTTC; CDR3 protein: CASSGTSGISSNEQFF
clone size: .; D gene: .; V gene: TRBV6-5; J gene: TRBJ2-2; CDR3 DNA: TGTGCCAGCAGGCGTTCGGCGGCCGGGGAGCTGTTTTTT; CDR3 protein: CASRRSAAGELFF
clone size: few; D gene: .; V gene: TRBV5-1; J gene: TRBJ2-3; CDR3 DNA: TGCGCCAGCAAGGAACTATTCGGCACAGATACGCAGTATTTT; CDR3 protein: CASKELFGTDTQYF
clone size: .; D gene: .; V gene: TRBV28; J gene: TRBJ1-5; CDR3 DNA: TGTGCCAGCAGTTTGGGGTCGAGGGGCAATCAGCCCCAGCATTTT; CDR3 protein: CASSLGSRGNQPQHF
clone size: .; D gene: TRBD1; V gene: TRBV19; J gene: TRBJ2-4; CDR3 DNA: TGTGCCAGTAGTACGCCCGGGACAGCCCCTTTCAAAAACATTCAGTACTTC; CDR3 protein: CASSTPGTAPFKNIQYF
clone size: .; D gene: TRBD2; V gene: TRBV5-1; J gene: TRBJ2-7; CDR3 DNA: TGCGCCAGCAGCTCTAGCGGAAGCTCCTACGAGCAGTACTTC; CDR3 protein: CASSSSGSSYEQYF
clone size: .; D gene: .; V gene: TRBV2; J gene: TRBJ1-1; CDR3 DNA: TGTGCCAGCAGTGAGCCTAGGAACACTGAAGCTTTCTTT; CDR3 protein: CASSEPRNTEAFF
clone size: .; D gene: .; V gene: TRBV12-5; J gene: TRBJ1-1; CDR3 DNA: TGTGCTAGTGCAACGGAGGAGTTGAACACTGAAGCTTTCTTT; CDR3 protein: CASATEELNTEAFF
clone size: .; D gene: TRBD1; V gene: TRBV19; J gene: TRBJ1-2; CDR3 DNA: TGTGCCAGTACCCCTGGGACGGCCAGGGGGGGCTACACCTTC; CDR3 protein: CASTPGTARGGYTF
clone size: .; D gene: .; V gene: TRBV7-9; J gene: TRBJ1-2; CDR3 DNA: TGTGCCAGCAGCTTAGCCCACACCGGGGGCTACACCTTC; CDR3 protein: CASSLAHTGGYTF
clone size: .; D gene: .; V gene: TRBV5-1; J gene: TRBJ2-1; CDR3 DNA: TGCGCCAGCAGCGTGACTGAGCCTTACAATGAGCAGTTCTTC; CDR3 protein: CASSVTEPYNEQFF
clone size: .; D gene: .; V gene: TRBV7-2; J gene: TRBJ1-5; CDR3 DNA: TGTGCCAGCACCCTAGGGGGAACCTACTCTCAGCCCCAGCATTTT; CDR3 protein: CASTLGGTYSQPQHF
clone size: few; D gene: .; V gene: TRBV5-8; J gene: TRBJ2-5; CDR3 DNA: TGTGCCAGCAGCCCCCAGCAAGAGACCCAGTACTTC; CDR3 protein: CASSPQQETQYF
clone size: .; D gene: .; V gene: TRBV9; J gene: TRBJ2-1; CDR3 DNA: TGTGCCAGCGGGAGGTCAGACAGTATCTACAATGAGCAGTTCTTC; CDR3 protein: CASGRSDSIYNEQFF
clone size: .; D gene: TRBD2; V gene: TRBV30; J gene: TRBJ2-1; CDR3 DNA: TGTGCCTGGAGTGTAAGCGGGAGATCTTACAATGAGCAGTTCTTC; CDR3 protein: CAWSVSGRSYNEQFF
clone size: .; D gene: TRBD1; V gene: TRBV2; J gene: TRBJ2-7; CDR3 DNA: TGTGCCAGCAAAAGGTACCTGACAGGGGAAGGCGAGCAGTACTTC; CDR3 protein: CASKRYLTGEGEQYF
clone size: .; D gene: .; V gene: TRBV7-2; J gene: TRBJ2-1; CDR3 DNA: TGTGCCAGCAGCTTAGTAGCCCGCTATAAGGACAATGAGCAGTTCTTC; CDR3 protein: CASSLVARYKDNEQFF
clone size: .; D gene: TRBD1; V gene: TRBV7-2; J gene: TRBJ2-7; CDR3 DNA: TGTGCCAGCAGCTTAACAACCGGGACAGTAATCAGCTCCTACGAGCAGTACTTC; CDR3 protein: CASSLTTGTVISSYEQYF
clone size: once; D gene: .; V gene: TRBV28; J gene: TRBJ1-1; CDR3 DNA: TGTGCCAGCGTCAAGGGGTGGCCCACTGAAGCTTTCTTT; CDR3 protein: CASVKGWPTEAFF
clone size: .; D gene: TRBD1; V gene: TRBV7-2; J gene: TRBJ1-2; CDR3 DNA: TGTGCCAGCAGCGAAGACAGGGTCGACTACACCTTC; CDR3 protein: CASSEDRVDYTF
clone size: .; D gene: TRBD2; V gene: TRBV2; J gene: TRBJ2-2; CDR3 DNA: TGTGCCAGCAGTGGGACTAGCGTCACCGGGGAGCTGTTTTTT; CDR3 protein: CASSGTSVTGELFF
clone size: once; D gene: .; V gene: TRBV5-4; J gene: TRBJ2-7; CDR3 DNA: TGTGCCAGCAGCCCGGCGGGACAGCCATCCGAAAGCTCCTACGAGCAGTACTTC; CDR3 protein: CASSPAGQPSESSYEQYF
clone size: .; D gene: TRBD1; V gene: TRBV4-1; J gene: TRBJ2-5; CDR3 DNA: TGCGCCAGCAGCCCCGGGACAGGTTGGGGGGAGACCCAGTACTTC; CDR3 protein: CASSPGTGWGETQYF
clone size: .; D gene: .; V gene: TRBV7-9; J gene: TRBJ1-2; CDR3 DNA: TGTGCCAGCAGCCCGACGGGGGGGGGAAACTATGGCTACACCTTC; CDR3 protein: CASSPTGGGNYGYTF
clone size: few; D gene: .; V gene: TRBV21-1; J gene: TRBJ2-2; CDR3 DNA: TGTGCCAGCAGCAAGGGGACTAGCGTTGACACCGGGGAGCTGTTTTTT; CDR3 protein: CASSKGTSVDTGELFF
clone size: .; D gene: .; V gene: TRBV5-6; J gene: TRBJ2-7; CDR3 DNA: TGTGCCAGCAGCTTGGTTCAGGCCTATTCCTCCTACGAGCAGTACTTC; CDR3 protein: CASSLVQAYSSYEQYF
clone size: once; D gene: TRBD1; V gene: TRBV10-1; J gene: TRBJ1-1; CDR3 DNA: TGCGCCAGCAGTGAGGGCGGACAGGGGATCGCTGAAGCTTTCTTT; CDR3 protein: CASSEGGQGIAEAFF
clone size: .; D gene: .; V gene: TRBV2; J gene: TRBJ1-5; CDR3 DNA: TGTGCCAGCAGGGAGGACGGGAATCAGCCCCAGCATTTT; CDR3 protein: CASREDGNQPQHF
clone size: .; D gene: .; V gene: TRBV5-4; J gene: TRBJ2-1; CDR3 DNA: TGTGCCAGCAGCTTGGGTCGGGGGAGCTCCTACAATGAGCAGTTCTTC; CDR3 protein: CASSLGRGSSYNEQFF
clone size: .; D gene: TRBD1; V gene: TRBV2; J gene: TRBJ2-3; CDR3 DNA: TGTGCCAGCAAACCGGGACAGGGTGCCCGTCGTGGGACAGATACGCAGTATTTT; CDR3 protein: CASKPGQGARRGTDTQYF
clone size: .; D gene: .; V gene: TRBV5-1; J gene: TRBJ1-3; CDR3 DNA: TGCGCCAGCAGCTTCGAGCTCTCTGGAAACACCATATATTTT; CDR3 protein: CASSFELSGNTIYF
clone size: .; D gene: TRBD1; V gene: TRBV7-2; J gene: TRBJ2-3; CDR3 DNA: TGTGCCAGCATCCGATCTGGACAGGGGGCTGGGGATACGCAGTATTTT; CDR3 protein: CASIRSGQGAGDTQYF
clone size: few; D gene: TRBD2; V gene: TRBV16; J gene: TRBJ2-7; CDR3 DNA: TGTGCCAGCAGCCCATCGTTTAGCGGGAGCCTTGAGCAGTACTTC; CDR3 protein: CASSPSFSGSLEQYF
clone size: .; D gene: .; V gene: TRBV6-5; J gene: TRBJ2-2; CDR3 DNA: TGTGCCAGCAGTTATCACAGGGGAGGAAACACCGGGGAGCTGTTTTTT; CDR3 protein: CASSYHRGGNTGELFF
clone size: .; D gene: TRBD2; V gene: TRBV5-1; J gene: TRBJ2-7; CDR3 DNA: TGCGCCAGCAGCTTGGCTAGCGGGACGGTATCCTACGAGCAGTACTTC; CDR3 protein: CASSLASGTVSYEQYF
clone size: .; D gene: .; V gene: TRBV2; J gene: TRBJ2-2; CDR3 DNA: TGTGCCAGCAGTCCCAGGGGCGGGAGTGGGGACACCGGGGAGCTGTTTTTT; CDR3 protein: CASSPRGGSGDTGELFF